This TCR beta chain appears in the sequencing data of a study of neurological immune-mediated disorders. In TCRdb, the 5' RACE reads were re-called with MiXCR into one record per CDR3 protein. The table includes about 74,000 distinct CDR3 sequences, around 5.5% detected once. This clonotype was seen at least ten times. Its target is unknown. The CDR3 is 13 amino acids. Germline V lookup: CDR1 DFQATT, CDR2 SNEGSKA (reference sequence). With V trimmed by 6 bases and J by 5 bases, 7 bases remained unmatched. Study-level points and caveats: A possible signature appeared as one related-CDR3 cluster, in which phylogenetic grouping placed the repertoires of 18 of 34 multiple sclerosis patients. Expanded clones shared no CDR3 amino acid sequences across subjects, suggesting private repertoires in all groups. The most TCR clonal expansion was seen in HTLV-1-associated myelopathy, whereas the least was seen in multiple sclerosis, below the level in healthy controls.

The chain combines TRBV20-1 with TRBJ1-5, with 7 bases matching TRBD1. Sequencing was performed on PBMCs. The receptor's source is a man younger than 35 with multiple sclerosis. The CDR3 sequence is CSAGERGHQPQHF. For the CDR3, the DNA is TGCAGTGCCGGGGAGAGGGGGCATCAGCCCCAGCATTTT.